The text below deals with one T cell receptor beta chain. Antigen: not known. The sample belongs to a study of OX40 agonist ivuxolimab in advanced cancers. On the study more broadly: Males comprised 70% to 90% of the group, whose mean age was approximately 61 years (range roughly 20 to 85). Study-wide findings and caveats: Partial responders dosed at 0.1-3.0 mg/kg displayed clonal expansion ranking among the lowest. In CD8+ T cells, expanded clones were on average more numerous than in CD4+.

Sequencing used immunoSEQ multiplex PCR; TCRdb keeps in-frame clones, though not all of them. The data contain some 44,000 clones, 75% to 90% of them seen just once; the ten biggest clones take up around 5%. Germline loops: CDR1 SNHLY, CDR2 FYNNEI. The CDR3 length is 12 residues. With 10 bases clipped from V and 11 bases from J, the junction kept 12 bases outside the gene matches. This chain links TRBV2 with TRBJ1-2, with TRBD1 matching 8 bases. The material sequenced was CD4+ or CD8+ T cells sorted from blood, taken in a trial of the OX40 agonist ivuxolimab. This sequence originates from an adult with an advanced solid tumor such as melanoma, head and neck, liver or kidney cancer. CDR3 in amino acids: CATRGQDRVYTF. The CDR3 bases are TGTGCCACCAGAGGTCAGGACAGGGTGTACACCTTC.